This passage covers 5 T cell receptor beta chains from one sample sequenced in a study of early T cells in non-severe SARS-CoV-2 infection. One entry per CDR3 protein results from TCRdb running MiXCR on the 5' RACE reads. This table has 80,000 to 100,000 distinct CDR3 sequences, more than 9% appearing once. Sequencing was performed on whole blood. These receptors were obtained from an adult who was a healthcare worker with PCR-confirmed SARS-CoV-2 infection or an uninfected control (not recorded which).

This clonotype was counted a few times. The chain recombines TRBV20-1 with TRBJ2-3; D is perhaps TRBD2 (6 bases). V dropped 4 bases and J dropped 2 bases, with 16 bases sitting between them. This CDR3 has 15 amino acids. Germline V gene sequence: CDR1 DFQATT, CDR2 SNEGSKA (reference sequence). The CDR3 here is CSAIRGGFTTDTQYF. The CDR3 DNA follows: TGCAGTGCTATCCGGGGAGGCTTTACCACAGATACGCAGTATTTT.

The V and J genes are TRBV7-9 and TRBJ1-2; no reliable D call. The CDR3 consists of 17 residues. Between the trimmed V and J ends, which lost 7 bases and 6 bases, there was a span of 27 bases. Germline loops: CDR1 SEHNR, CDR2 FQNEAQ (reference sequence). The CDR3 here is CASTQSLGGLISHGYTF. For the CDR3, the DNA is TGTGCCAGCACACAAAGTCTCGGAGGGTTGATTTCCCATGGCTACACCTTC.

V usage is TRBV3-1 and J usage is TRBJ2-1, with D perhaps matching TRBD2 (6 bases). Trimming took off 5 bases at V and 4 bases at J, with 21 bases between the two ends. The CDR3 consists of 17 residues. The germline V gene encodes CDR1 LGHDT and CDR2 YNNKEL (reference sequence). The chain's CDR3 is CASSTRTGGIIYNEQFF. The CDR3, as DNA: TGTGCCAGCAGCACACGAACGGGCGGGATAATTTACAATGAGCAGTTCTTC.

This clonotype has a handful of counts. V is TRBV3-1 and J is TRBJ1-4; D gene unclear. Germline V lookup: CDR1 LGHDT, CDR2 YNNKEL (reference sequence). The CDR3 covers 16 residues. V shed 4 bases and J shed 8 bases, with 20 bases lying between them. CDR3 nucleotides: TGTGCCAGCAGCCCCGGCGACCGACATTCTTCCGAAAAACTGTTTTTT. Protein sequence: CASSPGDRHSSEKLFF.

The V gene is TRBV13, the J gene TRBJ2-2, with TRBD2 identical over 11 bases. Germline CDR1 reads PRHDT; CDR2 reads FYEKMQ (reference sequence). This CDR3 contains 17 residues. V lost 1 base to trimming and J lost 5 bases; unmatched junction nucleotides: 6. DNA of the CDR3: TGTGCCAGCAGCTTAGAACTAGCGGGAGTAAGGACCGGGGAGCTGTTTTTT. It encodes CASSLELAGVRTGELFF.